One sample yielded the 11 T cell receptor beta chains listed below, sequenced in a study of cytomegalovirus exposure and HLA in healthy donors. PCR used 60 Vbeta primers and 13 Jbeta primers. Repertoires were generated with immunoSEQ multiplex PCR, while TCRdb's copy carries only in-frame clones and drops some. Its clone listing holds 75,000 to 95,000 clones. The sequenced sample was PBMCs. The receptors were gathered from a girl between 5 and 17 years old in good health and CMV-seropositive.

V gene TRBV7-3 combines with J gene TRBJ1-1, with D hard to call. The CDR3 runs 13 residues. V was trimmed by 5 bases and J by 1 base, leaving 8 bases between them. Looked up from germline, CDR1 is SGHTA and CDR2 is FQGTGA. For the CDR3, the DNA is TGTGCCAGCAGCCTCTACAGGAACACTGAAGCTTTCTTT. Translating gives CASSLYRNTEAFF.

The V gene is TRBV7-9, the J gene TRBJ2-7, with TRBD1 matching over 8 bases. This CDR3 has 15 amino acids. V was clipped by 0 bases and J by 5 bases; unmatched bases: 6. Germline CDR1 SEHNR, CDR2 FQNEAQ (reference sequence). The CDR3 spells CASSLAISGGDEQYV. CDR3 DNA: TGTGCCAGCAGCTTAGCGATTTCAGGGGGCGACGAGCAGTACGTC.

J is TRBJ1-5 and V is TRBV2; 7 bases fit TRBD1. Trimming took 6 bases from V and 3 from J; bases not matched to a gene: 14. CDR3 length equals 17 residues. Looked up from germline, CDR1 is SNHLY and CDR2 is FYNNEI. The CDR3 nucleotides are TGTGCCAGCAGCCTGACAGGGAGGCCAGGTAACAATCAGCCCCAGCATTTT. Its translation: CASSLTGRPGNNQPQHF.

The rearrangement joins TRBV7-9 to TRBJ1-2, with 8 bases fitting TRBD1. CDR1 and CDR2 (germline): SEHNR, FQNEAQ (reference sequence). The ends lost 1 base at V and 6 bases at J; junction bases unmatched: 4. This CDR3 contains 14 residues. CDR3 sequence: CASSLGRTGNGYTF. CDR3 coding DNA: TGTGCCAGCAGCTTAGGACGGACAGGGAATGGCTACACCTTC.

The CDR3 sequence: CASSHSPDSNQPQHF. The CDR3 nucleotides are TGTGCCAGCAGCCATAGTCCCGATAGCAATCAGCCCCAGCATTTT. The chain combines TRBV4-2 with TRBJ1-5; the D is unclear. CDR3 length: 15 residues. Trimming left V 3 bases short and J 0 bases short, with 9 bases between. Looked up from germline, CDR1 is LGHNA and CDR2 is YNFKEQ.

CDR3 loop: CASSDSQFNQPQHF. CDR3 in DNA: TGTGCCAGCAGTGATTCACAGTTCAATCAGCCCCAGCATTTT. This sequence joins TRBV6-1 and TRBJ1-5; D is uncertain. CDR3 size: 14 residues. The germline V gene has CDR1 MNHNS and CDR2 SASEGT. Trimming pared 3 bases from V and 3 bases from J, leaving 9 bases between.

V gene TRBV6-5 combines with J gene TRBJ1-2; the match to TRBD1 covers 9 bases. This CDR3 comprises 13 residues. Germline V lookup: CDR1 MNHEY, CDR2 SVGAGI. Trimming cost V 4 bases and J 13 bases; bases outside gene matches: 10. The DNA for the CDR3 is TGTGCCAGCAGTTGGTCCGACAGGGGGGATCTCACCTTC. Translation: CASSWSDRGDLTF.

CDR3 coding DNA: TGTGCCAGCAGGAGTATTACTGGAAACACCATATATTTT. Its translation: CASRSITGNTIYF. The chain couples TRBV9 to TRBJ1-3; D remains unclear. CDR3 size: 13 residues. Per the germline V gene, CDR1 is SGDLS and CDR2 is YYNGEE. The V end was cut by 5 bases, the J end by 2 bases, with 8 bases between.

This rearrangement joins TRBV29-1 to TRBJ1-1; D possibly corresponds to TRBD1 (5 bases). Trimming took off 7 bases at V and 5 bases at J, with 11 bases between the two ends. CDR1 is SQVTM, CDR2 ANQGSEA, per germline. The length of the CDR3 is 11 residues. The CDR3 sequence is CSAHGGTEAFF. The CDR3 DNA reads TGCAGCGCCCACGGGGGTACTGAAGCTTTCTTT.

This chain links TRBV11-3 with TRBJ2-7; 9 nucleotides match TRBD1. The CDR3 is 17 amino acids. V trimming: 3 bases; J trimming: 6 bases; junction bases outside the gene matches: 15. Germline V gene sequence: CDR1 SGHNT, CDR2 YENEEA. The CDR3 nucleotides are TGTGCCAGCAGCTTTATGGGACAGGGTGCATACCGCGTCGAGCAGTACGTC. It translates to CASSFMGQGAYRVEQYV.

This chain joins TRBV7-2 and TRBJ1-5; 7 bases line up with TRBD1. The CDR3 is 14 residues long. Germline values: CDR1 SGHTA, CDR2 FQGNSA. The V segment lost 5 bases and the J segment 3 bases; nucleotides outside the gene matches: 4. CDR3: CASSLRGTNQPQHF. DNA for the CDR3: TGTGCCAGCAGCCTCAGGGGGACCAATCAGCCCCAGCATTTT.